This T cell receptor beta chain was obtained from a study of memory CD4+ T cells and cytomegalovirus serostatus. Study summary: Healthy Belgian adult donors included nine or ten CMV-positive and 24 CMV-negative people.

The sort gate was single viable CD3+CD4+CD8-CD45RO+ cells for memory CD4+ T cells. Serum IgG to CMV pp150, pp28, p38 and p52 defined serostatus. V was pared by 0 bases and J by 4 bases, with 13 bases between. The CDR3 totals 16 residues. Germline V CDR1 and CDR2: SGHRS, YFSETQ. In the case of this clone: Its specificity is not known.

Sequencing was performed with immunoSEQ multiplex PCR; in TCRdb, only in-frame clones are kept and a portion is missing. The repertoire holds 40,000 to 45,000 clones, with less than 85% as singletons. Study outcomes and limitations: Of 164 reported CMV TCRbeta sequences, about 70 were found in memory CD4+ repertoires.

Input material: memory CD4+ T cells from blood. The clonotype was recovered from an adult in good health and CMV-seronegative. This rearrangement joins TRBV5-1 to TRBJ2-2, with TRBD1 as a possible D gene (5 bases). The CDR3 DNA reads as TGCGCCAGCAGCTTGGGGGCCAGGGTCGGCACCGGGGAGCTGTTTTTT. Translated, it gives CASSLGARVGTGELFF.